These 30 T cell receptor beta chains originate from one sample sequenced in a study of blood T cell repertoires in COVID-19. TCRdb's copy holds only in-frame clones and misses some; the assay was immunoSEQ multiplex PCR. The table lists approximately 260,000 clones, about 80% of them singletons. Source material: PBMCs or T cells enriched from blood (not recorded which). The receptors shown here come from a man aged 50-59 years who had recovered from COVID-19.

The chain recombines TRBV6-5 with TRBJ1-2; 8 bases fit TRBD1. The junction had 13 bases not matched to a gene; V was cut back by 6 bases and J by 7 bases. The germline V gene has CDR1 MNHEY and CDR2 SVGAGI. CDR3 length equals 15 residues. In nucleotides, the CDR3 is TGTGCCAGCAGCAGACAACAGGGGGGAGTATTTGGCTACACCTTC. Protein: CASSRQQGGVFGYTF.

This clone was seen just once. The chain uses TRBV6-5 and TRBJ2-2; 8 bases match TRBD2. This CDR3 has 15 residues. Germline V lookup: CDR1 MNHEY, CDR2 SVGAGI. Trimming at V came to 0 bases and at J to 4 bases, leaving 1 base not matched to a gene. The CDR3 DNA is TGTGCCAGCAGTTACTCCCTAGCGGGCACCGGGGAGCTGTTTTTT. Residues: CASSYSLAGTGELFF.

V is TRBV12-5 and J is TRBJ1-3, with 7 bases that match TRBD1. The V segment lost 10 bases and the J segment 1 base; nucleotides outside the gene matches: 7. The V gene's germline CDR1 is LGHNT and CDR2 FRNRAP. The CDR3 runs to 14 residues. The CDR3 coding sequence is TGTGCTACCCAGAGGGGGCTTTCTGGAAACACCATATATTTT. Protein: CATQRGLSGNTIYF.

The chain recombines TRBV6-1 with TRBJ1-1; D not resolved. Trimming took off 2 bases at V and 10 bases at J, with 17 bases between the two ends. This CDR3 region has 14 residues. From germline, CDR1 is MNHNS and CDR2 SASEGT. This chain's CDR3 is CASSEIPRRLGAFF. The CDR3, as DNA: TGTGCCAGCAGTGAAATCCCCAGGCGCCTGGGAGCTTTCTTT.

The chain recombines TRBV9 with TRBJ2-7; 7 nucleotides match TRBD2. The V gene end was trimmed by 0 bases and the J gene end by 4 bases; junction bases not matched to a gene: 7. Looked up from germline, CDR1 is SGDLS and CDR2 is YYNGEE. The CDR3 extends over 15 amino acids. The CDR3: CASSVGPSGVYEQYF. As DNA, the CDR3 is TGTGCCAGCAGCGTAGGGCCCAGCGGGGTTTACGAGCAGTACTTC. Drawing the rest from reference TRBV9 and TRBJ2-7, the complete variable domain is DSGVTQTPKHLITATGQRVTLRCSPRSGDLSVYWYQQSLDQGLQFLIQYYNGEERAKGNILERFSAQQFPDLHSELNLSSLELGDSALYFCASSVGPSGVYEQYFGPGTRLTVT.

The CDR3: CSVAGWGDEQYF. The CDR3 DNA is TGCAGCGTCGCCGGATGGGGAGACGAGCAGTACTTC. The rearrangement joins TRBV29-1 to TRBJ2-7, with D possibly being TRBD2 (5 bases). Trimming took off 6 bases at V and 5 bases at J, with 14 bases between the two ends. The CDR3 has 12 residues. The V gene's germline CDR1 is SQVTM and CDR2 ANQGSEA.

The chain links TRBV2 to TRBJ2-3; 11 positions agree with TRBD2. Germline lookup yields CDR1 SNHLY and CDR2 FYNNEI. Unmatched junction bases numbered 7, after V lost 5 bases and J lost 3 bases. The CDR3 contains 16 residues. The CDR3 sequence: CASSLRLAGITDTQYF. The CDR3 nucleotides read TGTGCCAGCAGTCTTAGACTAGCGGGGATAACAGATACGCAGTATTTT.

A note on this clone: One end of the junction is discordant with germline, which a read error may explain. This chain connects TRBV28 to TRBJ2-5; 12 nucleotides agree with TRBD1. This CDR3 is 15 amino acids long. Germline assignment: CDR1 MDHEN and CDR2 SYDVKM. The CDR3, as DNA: TGTGCCAGCAGTTTAACCGGGACAGGGGGCGTAGACCCAGACTTC. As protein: CASSLTGTGGVDPDF.

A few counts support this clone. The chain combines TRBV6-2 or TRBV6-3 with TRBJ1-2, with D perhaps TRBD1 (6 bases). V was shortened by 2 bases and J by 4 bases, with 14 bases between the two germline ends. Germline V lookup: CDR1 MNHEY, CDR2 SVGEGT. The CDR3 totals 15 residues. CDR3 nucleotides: TGTGCCAGCAGTTACGCCTCGACAGGCAGCTATGGCTACACCTTC. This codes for CASSYASTGSYGYTF.

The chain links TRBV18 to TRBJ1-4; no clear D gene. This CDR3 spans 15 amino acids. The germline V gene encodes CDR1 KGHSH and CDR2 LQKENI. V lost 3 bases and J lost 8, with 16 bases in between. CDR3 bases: TGTGCCAGCTCACCCCCCCCACGGGGAGGGGAAAAACTGTTTTTT. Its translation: CASSPPPRGGEKLFF.

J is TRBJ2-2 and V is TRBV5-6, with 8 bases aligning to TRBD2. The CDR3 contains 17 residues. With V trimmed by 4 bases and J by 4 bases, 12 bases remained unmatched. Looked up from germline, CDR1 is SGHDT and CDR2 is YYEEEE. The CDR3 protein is CASSPLVRGGTTGELFF. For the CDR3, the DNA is TGTGCCAGCAGCCCGCTCGTTCGGGGGGGCACCACCGGGGAGCTGTTTTTT.

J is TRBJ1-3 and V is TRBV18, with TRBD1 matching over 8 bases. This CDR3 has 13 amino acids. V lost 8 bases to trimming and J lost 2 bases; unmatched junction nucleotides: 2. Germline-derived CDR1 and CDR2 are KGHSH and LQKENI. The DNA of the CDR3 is TGTGCCAGCAACAGGGGGACTGGAAACACCATATATTTT. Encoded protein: CASNRGTGNTIYF.

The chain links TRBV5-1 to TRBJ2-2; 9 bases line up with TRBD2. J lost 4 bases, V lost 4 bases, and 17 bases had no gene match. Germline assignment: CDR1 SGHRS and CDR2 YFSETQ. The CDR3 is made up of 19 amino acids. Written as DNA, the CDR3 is TGCGCCAGCAGCGTACGACCCATCTCTCGCGGGGGGGGCACCGGGGAGCTGTTTTTT. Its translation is CASSVRPISRGGGTGELFF.

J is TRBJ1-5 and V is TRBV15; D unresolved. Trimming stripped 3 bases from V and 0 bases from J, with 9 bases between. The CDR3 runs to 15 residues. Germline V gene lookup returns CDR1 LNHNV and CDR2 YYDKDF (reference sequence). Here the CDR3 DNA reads TGTGCCACCAGCAGCTCAGGATTTAGCAATCAGCCCCAGCATTTT. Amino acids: CATSSSGFSNQPQHF.

In nucleotides, the CDR3 is TGTGCCAGCAGCGCCAGGACAAGCACAGATACGCAGTATTTT. Protein sequence: CASSARTSTDTQYF. The chain links TRBV9 to TRBJ2-3; D is perhaps TRBD1 (5 bases). The V end lost 3 bases, the J end lost 0 bases, and 8 bases lay between the germline ends. Germline V CDR1 and CDR2: SGDLS, YYNGEE. This CDR3 is 14 amino acids long.

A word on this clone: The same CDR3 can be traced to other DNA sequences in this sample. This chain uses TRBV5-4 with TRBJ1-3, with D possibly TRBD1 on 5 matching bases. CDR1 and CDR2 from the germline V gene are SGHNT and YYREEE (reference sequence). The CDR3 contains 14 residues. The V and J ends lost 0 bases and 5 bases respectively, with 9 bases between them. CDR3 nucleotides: TGTGCCAGCAGCTTGGAGCAGGGTAGAAACACCATATATTTT. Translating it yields CASSLEQGRNTIYF.

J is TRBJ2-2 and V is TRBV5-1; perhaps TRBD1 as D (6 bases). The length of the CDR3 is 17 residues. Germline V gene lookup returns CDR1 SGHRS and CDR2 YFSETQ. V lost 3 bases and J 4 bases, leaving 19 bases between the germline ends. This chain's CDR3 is CASSYDKTGFGTGELFF. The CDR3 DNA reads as TGCGCCAGCAGCTACGACAAAACAGGGTTTGGCACCGGGGAGCTGTTTTTT.

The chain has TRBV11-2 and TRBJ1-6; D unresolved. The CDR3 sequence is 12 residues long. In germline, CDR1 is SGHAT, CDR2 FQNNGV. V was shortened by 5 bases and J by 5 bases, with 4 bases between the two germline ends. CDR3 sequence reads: CASSRHNSPLHF. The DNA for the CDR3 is TGTGCCAGCAGCCGTCATAATTCACCCCTCCACTTT.

The CDR3 protein is CASSPDSYLLAGGPPKSSYEQYF. CDR3 DNA: TGCGCCAGCAGTCCGGACAGTTACTTGTTAGCGGGAGGGCCCCCGAAGAGCTCCTACGAGCAGTACTTC. This chain links TRBV23-1 with TRBJ2-7, with TRBD2 matching over 11 bases. TRBV23-1 carries the ORF label, with uncertain function. The CDR3 is made up of 23 amino acids. V shed 4 bases, J shed 0 bases, and the junction held 26 bases outside the gene matches.

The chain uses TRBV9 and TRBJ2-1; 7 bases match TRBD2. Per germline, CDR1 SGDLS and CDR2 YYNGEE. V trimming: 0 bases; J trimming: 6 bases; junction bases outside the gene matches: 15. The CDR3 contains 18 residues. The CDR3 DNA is TGTGCCAGCAGCGTAGATCCGGCGGGAGAACGAAGGGGCAATGAGCAGTTCTTC. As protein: CASSVDPAGERRGNEQFF.

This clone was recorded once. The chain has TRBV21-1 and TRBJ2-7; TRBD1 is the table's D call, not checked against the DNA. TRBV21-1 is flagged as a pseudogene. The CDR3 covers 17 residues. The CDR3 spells CASSKDNRTCSSYEQYF. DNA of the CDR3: TGTGCCAGCAGCAAAGATAATAGGACATGTAGCTCCTACGAGCAGTACTTC.

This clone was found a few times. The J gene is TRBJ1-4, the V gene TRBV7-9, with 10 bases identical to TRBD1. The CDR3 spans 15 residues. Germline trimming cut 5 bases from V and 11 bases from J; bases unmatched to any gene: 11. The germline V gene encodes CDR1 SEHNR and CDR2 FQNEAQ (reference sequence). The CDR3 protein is CASSATGTGVEKLFF. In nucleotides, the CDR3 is TGTGCCAGCAGCGCCACCGGGACAGGGGTGGAGAAACTGTTTTTT.

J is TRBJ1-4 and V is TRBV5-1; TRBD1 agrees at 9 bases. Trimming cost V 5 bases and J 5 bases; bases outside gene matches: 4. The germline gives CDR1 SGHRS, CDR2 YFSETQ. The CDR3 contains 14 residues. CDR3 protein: CASSLDRGNEKLFF. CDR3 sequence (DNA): TGCGCCAGCAGTCTGGACAGGGGAAATGAAAAACTGTTTTTT.

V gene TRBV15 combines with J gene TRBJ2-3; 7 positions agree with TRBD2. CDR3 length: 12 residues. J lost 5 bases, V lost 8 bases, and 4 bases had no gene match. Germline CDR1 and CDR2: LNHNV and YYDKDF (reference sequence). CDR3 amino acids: CATGRVKDTQYF. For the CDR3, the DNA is TGTGCCACCGGGAGGGTTAAAGATACGCAGTATTTT.

CDR3 in amino acids: CASSLATGEHQPQHF. DNA of the CDR3: TGTGCCAGCAGCTTGGCAACAGGGGAGCATCAGCCCCAGCATTTT. The chain recombines TRBV5-5 with TRBJ1-5, with 7 positions matching TRBD1. Germline CDR1 SGHKS, CDR2 YYEKEE (reference sequence). CDR3 size: 15 residues. Losses at the gene ends were 0 bases for V and 5 bases for J; bases not matched to a gene: 5.

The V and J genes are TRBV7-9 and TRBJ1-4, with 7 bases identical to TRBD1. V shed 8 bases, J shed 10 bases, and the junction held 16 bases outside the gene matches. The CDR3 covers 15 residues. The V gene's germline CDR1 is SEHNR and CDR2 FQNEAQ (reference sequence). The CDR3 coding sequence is TGTGCCAGCGGATACTCGACAGGGACGAGCACAAAACTGTTTTTT. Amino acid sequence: CASGYSTGTSTKLFF. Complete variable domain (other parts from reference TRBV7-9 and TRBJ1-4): DTGVSQNPRHKITKRGQNVTFRCDPISEHNRLYWYRQTLGQGPEFLTYFQNEAQLEKSRLLSDRFSAERPKGSFSTLEIQRTEQGDSAMYLCASGYSTGTSTKLFFGSGTQLSVL.

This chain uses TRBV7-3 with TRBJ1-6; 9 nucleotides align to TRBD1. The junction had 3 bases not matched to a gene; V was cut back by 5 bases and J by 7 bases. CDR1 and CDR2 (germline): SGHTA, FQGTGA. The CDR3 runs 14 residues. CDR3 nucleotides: TGTGCCAGCAGCCGGGACAGGGAAAATTCACCCCTCCACTTT. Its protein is CASSRDRENSPLHF.

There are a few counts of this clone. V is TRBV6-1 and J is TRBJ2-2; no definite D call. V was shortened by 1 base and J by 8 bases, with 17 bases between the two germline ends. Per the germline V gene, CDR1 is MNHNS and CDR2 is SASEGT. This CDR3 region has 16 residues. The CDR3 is CASSEGLRRILGELFF. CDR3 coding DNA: TGTGCCAGCAGTGAAGGATTACGGCGGATCTTAGGGGAGCTGTTTTTT.

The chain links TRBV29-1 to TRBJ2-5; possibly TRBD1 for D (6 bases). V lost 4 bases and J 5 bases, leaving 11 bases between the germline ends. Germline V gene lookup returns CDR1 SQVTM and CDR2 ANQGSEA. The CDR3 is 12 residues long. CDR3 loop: CSVGQVGETQYF. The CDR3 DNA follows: TGCAGCGTTGGACAGGTCGGGGAGACCCAGTACTTC.

CDR3 in DNA: TGTGCCAGCAGTCCCCGTAGGGGGACATATCTAGCCAAAAACATTCAGTACTTC. It codes for CASSPRRGTYLAKNIQYF. The chain is built from TRBV7-9 and TRBJ2-4; possibly TRBD1 for D (6 bases). Germline assignment: CDR1 SEHNR and CDR2 FQNEAQ (reference sequence). V was clipped by 6 bases and J by 0 bases, with 21 bases between them. The CDR3 totals 18 residues.